This T cell receptor (beta chain) originates from a study of cytomegalovirus exposure and HLA in healthy donors. A multiplex PCR was run with 60 Vbeta primers and 13 Jbeta primers. Profiling relied on immunoSEQ multiplex PCR, and the TCRdb table lists in-frame clones only, not all of them. The sample holds 110,000 to 150,000 clones, around 74% seen once. The CDR3 totals 13 residues. Germline V gives CDR1 MNHNS, CDR2 SASEGT. V was shortened by 2 bases and J by 5 bases, with 10 bases between the two germline ends. This clonotype originated in a man aged 18 to 29 in good health and CMV-seropositive. What was sequenced was PBMCs. The V gene is TRBV6-1, the J gene TRBJ2-7, with D maybe TRBD1 (7 bases). The CDR3 DNA sequence: TGTGCCAGCAGTGAAACAGGGGAGGACGAGCAGTACTTC. Amino acid sequence: CASSETGEDEQYF.